The clone carrying this T cell receptor beta chain occurred a few times. Its antigen remains unknown. These data belong to a study of beta chain features in type 1 diabetes. Study results and caveats: TCRB CDR3s from Type 1 diabetes patients were moderately but significantly shorter in all four CD4+ subsets. The analysis here could not establish whether HLA type shapes TCRB rearrangement. It was possible that PCR favored shorter templates, equally so in patients and controls.

Germline V gene data show CDR1 as LGHNA and CDR2 as YSLEER. The CDR3 extends over 15 amino acids. V dropped 5 bases and J dropped 7; count of bases not matched to a gene: 10. One heparinised blood draw averaging roughly 120 mL was given by each donor. Stem cell-like memory, regulatory, central memory and naive CD4+ cells were sorted via CD45RO/CCR7/CD25/CD127/CD95/CD27. What was sequenced were expressed TCRB transcripts, since all of the isolated RNA had been reverse transcribed. Assay used: immunoSEQ multiplex PCR; TCRdb lists only in-frame clones, some missing. The sample records about 230,000 clones, more than 15% being singletons.

The gene calls are TRBV4-3 and TRBJ2-1; TRBD1 agrees at 8 bases. This TCR derives from a man aged 30-40 years with type 1 diabetes. The source material was naive CD4+ T cells from blood. The CDR3 protein is CASSLEWQGANEQFF. DNA for the CDR3: TGCGCCAGCAGCTTGGAGTGGCAGGGGGCGAATGAGCAGTTCTTC.